This T cell receptor beta chain comes out of a study of T-cell memory formation after mild COVID-19. Study results and caveats: Contracting CD4+ clones were located mainly in CM and EM, and CD8+ clones in EMRA. CD4/CD8 balance held among clones contracting day 15 to 85, and later expanders leaned CD4+.

The CDR3 totals 15 residues. The V gene lost 6 bases and the J gene lost 0 bases, with 13 bases spanning the gap. TCRdb recomputed calls from the 5' RACE reads with MiXCR, one row per CDR3 protein. Of 200,000 to 300,000 distinct CDR3 sequences in the sample, over 15% were seen once. As regards this clonotype: The antigen is not known.

The material sequenced was PBMCs or a T cell subset sorted from them (not recorded which). J is TRBJ2-3 and V is TRBV12-3 or TRBV12-4; D is uncertain. The clonotype comes from a young man who had mild COVID-19 (a few samples of this study predate the infection). Cell type and time point are not known. As DNA, the CDR3 is TGTGCCAGCAGGGCCTCTGGGCGGAGCACAGATACGCAGTATTTT. It translates to CASRASGRSTDTQYF.